The T cell receptor beta chain described here comes from a study of T cell responses to AZD1222 COVID-19 vaccine. This clone is a singleton in its sample. Its antigen is unknown. Using immunoSEQ multiplex PCR, the repertoire was profiled, and TCRdb retains in-frame clones only, with some absent. The table records 85,000 to 90,000 clones, 88% of them present only once. Whole-study results and caveats: Repertoire sampling occurred only after the peak T cell response. Distributed over spike, vaccine-associated CD4 TCRs predominated at 160-218 and 743-854.

Trimming stripped 4 bases from V and 2 bases from J, with 14 bases between. Germline V lookup: CDR1 SGHRS, CDR2 YFSETQ. This CDR3 region has 15 residues. The V and J genes are TRBV5-1 and TRBJ2-3, with a weak D call TRBD2 (6 bases). This TCR came from an adult in good health. The starting material was peripheral blood, obtained on day 0 of MenACWY control vaccination. CDR3 in DNA: TGCGCCAGCAGCGCGGGAATCGGGGACACAGATACGCAGTATTTT. It yields the protein CASSAGIGDTDTQYF.